This paragraph covers one T cell receptor beta chain sequence. Antigen unknown. Other DNA sequences in the sample encode the same CDR3. This sample was included in a study of shared clonotypes between healthy human individuals. Findings of the study overall: Sharing across four donors was highest in naive CD4 (roughly 5%) and lowest in memory CD8 (0.4%).

At the deep level, the assay was run. In the original workflow: ImmunoSEQ supplied junction-only sequences lacking quality scores, so filtering was different. Produced via immunoSEQ multiplex PCR; TCRdb's table is partial and in-frame only. V and J calls and clone size come straight from that table; D and trimming were deduced from the DNA. The sample yields a few million clones, 93% seen once. Trimming cost V 3 bases and J 7 bases, with 7 bases left between them. Germline values: CDR1 MDHEN, CDR2 SYDVKM. This CDR3 contains 12 residues. The TCR comes from a man younger than 35 in good health. Some clones in this sample may be carry-over from other donors' samples. The sequencing sample was made of naive CD4+ T cells from PBMCs. The subset: CD45RA+ positively selected. This sequence joins TRBV28 and TRBJ2-4, with D perhaps matching TRBD1 (6 bases). In DNA, the CDR3 is TGTGCCAGCAGTTTTCAGGGGAACATTCAGTACTTC. Its protein is CASSFQGNIQYF.